Shown below are 28 T cell receptor beta chains from a single sample sequenced in a study of blood T cell repertoires in COVID-19. The method was immunoSEQ multiplex PCR; TCRdb's version includes in-frame clones alone and lacks a portion of them. The data show more than 90,000 clones, with around 80% seen just once and roughly 6.2% held by the top ten. Sequenced: peripheral blood. Receptor source: a man aged 65 to 85 with acute or convalescent COVID-19.

The V call is TRBV11-2, the J call TRBJ2-2, with unresolved D. Trimming cost V 2 bases and J 5 bases, with 6 bases left between them. Germline-derived CDR1 and CDR2 are SGHAT and FQNNGV. The length of the CDR3 is 13 residues. As DNA, the CDR3 is TGTGCCAGCAGCTTATCTGAGACCGGGGAGCTGTTTTTT. Translated: CASSLSETGELFF.

This clone has only one observation. This chain connects TRBV29-1 to TRBJ1-1, with unresolved D. V lost 4 bases and J lost 4, with 10 bases in between. Germline V gives CDR1 SQVTM, CDR2 ANQGSEA. This CDR3 is 12 amino acids long. The CDR3 is CSVVFTSTEAFF. For the CDR3, the DNA is TGCAGCGTTGTTTTTACTAGCACTGAAGCTTTCTTT.

The chain employs TRBV5-1 and TRBJ2-3; 11 nucleotides match TRBD2. With V trimmed by 0 bases and J by 4 bases, 7 bases remained unmatched. CDR1 and CDR2 from the germline V gene are SGHRS and YFSETQ. The CDR3 length is 17 residues. The CDR3 loop reads CASSLELAGAGADTQYF. The CDR3 DNA reads as TGCGCCAGCAGCTTGGAACTAGCGGGAGCAGGAGCAGATACGCAGTATTTT.

This chain uses TRBV24-1 with TRBJ2-3; the D gene is possibly TRBD1 (5 bases). Between the trimmed V and J ends, which lost 7 bases and 4 bases, there was a span of 8 bases. From germline, CDR1 is KGHDR and CDR2 SFDVKD. This CDR3 region has 12 residues. Written as DNA, the CDR3 is TGTGCCACCAGCAGGGCAGCAGATACGCAGTATTTT. It specifies CATSRAADTQYF.

This chain uses TRBV6-2 or TRBV6-3 with TRBJ1-6; D is unclear. V was cut by 1 base and J by 7 bases, with 8 bases left in between. The CDR3 has 14 amino acids. Germline values: CDR1 MNHEY, CDR2 SVGEGT. The CDR3 loop reads CASSYFPSNSPLHF. DNA for the CDR3: TGTGCCAGCAGTTACTTCCCGTCGAATTCACCCCTCCACTTT.

The chain couples TRBV29-1 to TRBJ2-5; the match to TRBD2 covers 7 bases. Germline trimming cut 7 bases from V and 4 bases from J; bases unmatched to any gene: 15. Per the germline V gene, CDR1 is SQVTM and CDR2 is ANQGSEA. The CDR3 contains 15 residues. CDR3 amino acids: CSADPNKSGGETQYF. CDR3 nucleotide sequence: TGCAGCGCCGACCCGAACAAGTCGGGAGGAGAGACCCAGTACTTC.

The chain combines TRBV6-2 or TRBV6-3 with TRBJ2-5; D perhaps matches TRBD1 (6 bases). Trimming left V 2 bases short and J 4 bases short, with 8 bases between. The CDR3 extends over 13 amino acids. CDR1 is MNHEY and CDR2 is SVGEGT in the germline V gene. As DNA, the CDR3 is TGTGCCAGCAGTTACGCAGGGGTAGAGACCCAGTACTTC. Translated, it gives CASSYAGVETQYF.

This chain links TRBV4-3 with TRBJ1-2; D possibly corresponds to TRBD1 (5 bases). V lost 1 base and J 5 bases, leaving 20 bases between the germline ends. The CDR3 length is 17 residues. The germline gives CDR1 LGHNA, CDR2 YSLEER. The CDR3 nucleotides read TGCGCCAGCAGCCAAGGGGTGAATGGCAGGGAGGGGTATGGCTACACCTTC. Protein: CASSQGVNGREGYGYTF.

DNA of the CDR3: TGTGCCAGCAGTTACCCGGGGACCTACGAGCAGTACTTC. Amino acids: CASSYPGTYEQYF. This rearrangement joins TRBV6-5 to TRBJ2-7, with D possibly matching TRBD2 (5 bases). CDR1 and CDR2 from the germline V gene are MNHEY and SVGAGI. V gave up 2 bases and J gave up 2 bases, with 7 bases separating them. The CDR3 is 13 amino acids.

This clone has just one count. The V gene is TRBV27, the J gene TRBJ2-5; D unresolved. CDR3 length equals 17 residues. V shed 5 bases and J shed 4 bases, with 23 bases lying between them. CDR1 and CDR2 (germline): MNHEY, SMNVEV (reference sequence). Here the CDR3 reads CASSPLREAPRRETQYF. CDR3 bases: TGTGCCAGCAGTCCTTTGAGAGAGGCTCCGCGAAGAGAGACCCAGTACTTC.

The chain has TRBV11-3 and TRBJ2-2; 9 bases are a match to TRBD2. The germline gives CDR1 SGHNT, CDR2 YENEEA. The CDR3 is 14 residues long. Trimming took 3 bases from V and 5 from J; bases not matched to a gene: 1. For the CDR3, the DNA is TGTGCCAGCAGCTTGGGACTAGCAACCGGGGAGCTGTTTTTT. Its protein is CASSLGLATGELFF. The full variable domain, its missing parts supplied by reference TRBV11-3 and TRBJ2-2, is EAGVVQSPRYKIIEKKQPVAFWCNPISGHNTLYWYLQNLGQGPELLIRYENEEAVDDSQLPKDRFSAERLKGVDSTLKIQPAELGDSAVYLCASSLGLATGELFFGEGSRLTVL.

This clone was seen only a few times. The genes are TRBV28 and TRBJ1-3; D ambiguous. The germline V gene has CDR1 MDHEN and CDR2 SYDVKM. The CDR3 has 12 amino acids. V lost 5 bases, J lost 7 bases, and 9 bases lay in between. CDR3 protein: CASSASRNTIYF. CDR3 in DNA: TGTGCCAGCAGTGCCTCCAGGAACACCATATATTTT.

The V call is TRBV4-3, the J call TRBJ1-1; perhaps TRBD1 as D (6 bases). The CDR3 has 13 amino acids. The germline V gene encodes CDR1 LGHNA and CDR2 YSLEER. V dropped 7 bases and J dropped 4 bases, with 13 bases sitting between them. The CDR3 protein is CASNHRVGTEAFF. In DNA form, the CDR3 reads TGCGCCAGCAACCACAGGGTTGGCACTGAAGCTTTCTTT.

The rearrangement uses TRBV7-6 and TRBJ1-4, with 10 bases matching TRBD1. CDR1 and CDR2 from the germline V gene are SGHVS and FNYEAQ. V lost 5 bases and J lost 7; bases outside the gene matches: 13. The CDR3 length is 17 residues. The CDR3 sequence is CASSPGTGALNGEKLFF. In nucleotides, the CDR3 is TGTGCCAGCAGCCCCGGGACAGGGGCGCTGAACGGTGAAAAACTGTTTTTT.

The chain uses TRBV4-3 and TRBJ2-7; a weak D match, TRBD2 (5 bases). The V gene's germline CDR1 is LGHNA and CDR2 YSLEER. Trimming removed 0 bases at V and 12 bases at J, with 24 bases between. This CDR3 has 16 amino acids. CDR3 sequence reads: CASSQEVAGPQPELYF. CDR3 sequence (DNA): TGCGCCAGCAGCCAAGAAGTGGCGGGCCCCCAGCCCGAACTGTACTTC.

This clone was observed a handful of times. The chain couples TRBV5-4 to TRBJ2-2, with TRBD2 matching over 16 bases. The CDR3 spans 18 residues. Losses at the gene ends were 2 bases for V and 6 bases for J; bases not matched to a gene: 7. Per the germline V gene, CDR1 is SGHNT and CDR2 is YYREEE (reference sequence). For the CDR3, the DNA is TGTGCCAGCAGCTTCGGGACTAGCGGGAGGGCTATATCCGGGGAGCTGTTTTTT. Translated, it gives CASSFGTSGRAISGELFF.

This sequence joins TRBV9 and TRBJ2-7, with D unclear. Trimming stripped 4 bases from V and 7 bases from J, with 15 bases between. The germline gives CDR1 SGDLS, CDR2 YYNGEE. This CDR3 spans 13 amino acids. The CDR3 spells CASSPDTFREQYF. CDR3 coding DNA: TGTGCCAGCAGCCCTGACACTTTTAGGGAGCAGTACTTC.

This chain connects TRBV2 to TRBJ2-7; weak D call: TRBD1 (5 bases). V was clipped by 6 bases and J by 3 bases, with 12 bases between them. This CDR3 region has 13 residues. Germline-derived CDR1 and CDR2 are SNHLY and FYNNEI. The CDR3 loop reads CASRQGIYYEQYF. The CDR3 DNA reads TGTGCCAGCAGGCAGGGAATTTACTACGAGCAGTACTTC.

This rearrangement joins TRBV4-1 to TRBJ2-7; 11 positions agree with TRBD2. The trim removed 3 bases at V and 6 bases at J, leaving 7 bases unmatched. The CDR3 is made up of 15 amino acids. Germline V lookup: CDR1 MGHRA, CDR2 YSYEKL. The CDR3 loop reads CASSHSSGGSGEQYF. The CDR3 nucleotides read TGCGCCAGCAGCCATTCTAGCGGGGGGTCTGGCGAGCAGTACTTC.

This chain joins TRBV3-1 (or the pseudogene TRBV3-2) and TRBJ2-1; weak D call: TRBD2 (6 bases). The germline V gene has CDR1 LGHDT and CDR2 YNNKEL (reference sequence). V was trimmed by 0 bases and J by 9 bases, leaving 18 bases between them. CDR3 length: 16 amino acids. The DNA of the CDR3 is TGTGCCAGCAGCCAAGATACCCAATCGGGAGCGAGTGAGCAGTTCTTC. The encoded protein is CASSQDTQSGASEQFF.

This clone was seen a single time. V and J are TRBV5-1 and TRBJ2-1; a weak D match, TRBD1 (6 bases). The ends were cut back, 1 base at V and 6 bases at J, with 14 bases in the middle. Germline values: CDR1 SGHRS, CDR2 YFSETQ. This CDR3 has 15 residues. CDR3 residues: CASSLYQGHFNEQFF. CDR3 DNA sequence: TGCGCCAGCAGCTTGTATCAGGGGCACTTCAATGAGCAGTTCTTC.

The chain employs TRBV2 and TRBJ2-7; D perhaps matches TRBD1 (6 bases). The CDR3 is 13 residues long. V was shortened by 11 bases and J by 9 bases, with 23 bases between the two germline ends. CDR1 is SNHLY and CDR2 is FYNNEI in the germline V gene. This chain's CDR3 is CACWTDTRNVQYF. In DNA, the CDR3 is TGTGCCTGTTGGACAGACACTCGGAACGTGCAGTACTTC. Complete variable domain (other parts from reference TRBV2 and TRBJ2-7): EPEVTQTPSHQVTQMGQEVILRCVPISNHLYFYWYRQILGQKVEFLVSFYNNEISEKSEIFDDQFSVERPDGSNFTLKIRSTKLEDSAMYFCACWTDTRNVQYFGPGTRLTVT.

The gene calls are TRBV27 and TRBJ2-1; 16 bases fit TRBD2. This CDR3 is built from 20 residues. V lost 2 bases to trimming and J lost 5 bases; unmatched junction nucleotides: 12. Germline loops: CDR1 MNHEY, CDR2 SMNVEV (reference sequence). This CDR3 is CASSLRVGTSGRVTDNEQFF. The CDR3 DNA reads as TGTGCCAGCAGTTTAAGGGTAGGGACTAGCGGGAGGGTGACCGACAATGAGCAGTTCTTC.

This clone was recorded a few times. The rearrangement uses TRBV7-3 and TRBJ1-1, with a tentative D call TRBD1 (5 bases). The germline CDR1 and CDR2 sequences are SGHTA and FQGTGA. This CDR3 has 13 amino acids. Trimming stripped 2 bases from V and 3 bases from J, with 7 bases between. The chain's CDR3 is CASSLLGDTEAFF. The CDR3 DNA sequence: TGTGCCAGCAGCTTATTAGGGGACACTGAAGCTTTCTTT. Filled out from reference TRBV7-3 and TRBJ1-1, the complete variable domain reads GAGVSQTPSNKVTEKGKYVELRCDPISGHTALYWYRQSLGQGPEFLIYFQGTGAADDSGLPNDRFFAVRPEGSVSTLKIQRTERGDSAVYLCASSLLGDTEAFFGQGTRLTVV.

This clone showed up just a few times. The gene calls are TRBV7-9 and TRBJ1-2; 10 bases line up with TRBD1. The CDR3 sequence is 12 residues long. J lost 11 bases, V lost 5 bases, and 5 bases had no gene match. The germline gives CDR1 SEHNR, CDR2 FQNEAQ (reference sequence). The DNA for the CDR3 is TGTGCCAGCAGCCGTGGGACAGGGGAGTACACCTTC. The encoded protein is CASSRGTGEYTF. The full variable domain, its missing parts supplied by reference TRBV7-9 and TRBJ1-2, is DTGVSQNPRHKITKRGQNVTFRCDPISEHNRLYWYRQTLGQGPEFLTYFQNEAQLEKSRLLSDRFSAERPKGSFSTLEIQRTEQGDSAMYLCASSRGTGEYTFGSGTRLTVV.

Details on this clone: The sample carries other DNA sequences with the same CDR3. V usage is TRBV3-1 (or the pseudogene TRBV3-2) and J usage is TRBJ1-1; tentatively, D is TRBD1 (6 bases). V lost 4 bases and J 1 base, leaving 10 bases between the germline ends. Germline-derived CDR1 and CDR2 are LGHDT and YNNKEL (reference sequence). This CDR3 has 14 amino acids. The CDR3 DNA follows: TGTGCCAGCAGCCGACGGACAGAGAACACTGAAGCTTTCTTT. Encoded protein: CASSRRTENTEAFF.

The chain uses TRBV7-9 and TRBJ1-6, with 7 bases aligning to TRBD1. The CDR3 spans 14 residues. Germline V CDR1 and CDR2: SEHNR, FQNEAQ (reference sequence). The ends lost 5 bases at V and 6 bases at J; junction bases unmatched: 4. DNA of the CDR3: TGTGCCAGCAGCGACCGACAGGGTAATTCACCCCTCCACTTT. Translating gives CASSDRQGNSPLHF.

The table lists this clone with a few counts. The J gene is TRBJ1-5, the V gene TRBV27, with D unclear. The CDR3 is made up of 15 amino acids. In germline, CDR1 is MNHEY, CDR2 SMNVEV (reference sequence). V dropped 6 bases and J dropped 0 bases, with 12 bases sitting between them. As DNA, the CDR3 is TGTGCCAGCAGCCCGACCGGGGTTAGCAATCAGCCCCAGCATTTT. Its protein is CASSPTGVSNQPQHF.